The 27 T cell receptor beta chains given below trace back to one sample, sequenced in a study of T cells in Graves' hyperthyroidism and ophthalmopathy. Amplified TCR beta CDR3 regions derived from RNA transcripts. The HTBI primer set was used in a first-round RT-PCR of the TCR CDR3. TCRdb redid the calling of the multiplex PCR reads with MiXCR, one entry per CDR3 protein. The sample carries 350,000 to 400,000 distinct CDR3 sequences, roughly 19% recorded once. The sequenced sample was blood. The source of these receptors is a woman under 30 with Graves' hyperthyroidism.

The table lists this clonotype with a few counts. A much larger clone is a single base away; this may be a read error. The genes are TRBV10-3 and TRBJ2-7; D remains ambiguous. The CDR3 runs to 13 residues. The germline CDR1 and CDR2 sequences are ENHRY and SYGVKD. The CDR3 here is CSISDAPAYEQYF. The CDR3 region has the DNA TGTTCCATCAGTGATGCACCCGCCTACGAGCAGTACTTC.

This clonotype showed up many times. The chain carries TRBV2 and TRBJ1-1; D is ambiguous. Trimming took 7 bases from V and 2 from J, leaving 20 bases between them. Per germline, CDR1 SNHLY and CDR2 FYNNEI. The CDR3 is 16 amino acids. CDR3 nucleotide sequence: TGTGCCAGCACTATGTCAGGTTACCTTATCAACACTGAAGCTTTCTTT. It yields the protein CASTMSGYLINTEAFF. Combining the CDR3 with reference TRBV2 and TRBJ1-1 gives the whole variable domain EPEVTQTPSHQVTQMGQEVILRCVPISNHLYFYWYRQILGQKVEFLVSFYNNEISEKSEIFDDQFSVERPDGSNFTLKIRSTKLEDSAMYFCASTMSGYLINTEAFFGQGTRLTVV.

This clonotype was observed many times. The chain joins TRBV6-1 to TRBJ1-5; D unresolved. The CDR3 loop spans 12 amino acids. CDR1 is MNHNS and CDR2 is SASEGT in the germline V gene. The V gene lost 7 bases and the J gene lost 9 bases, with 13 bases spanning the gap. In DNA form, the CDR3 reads TGTGCCAGCAATCGTTTCGATCGGCCCCAGCATTTT. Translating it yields CASNRFDRPQHF.

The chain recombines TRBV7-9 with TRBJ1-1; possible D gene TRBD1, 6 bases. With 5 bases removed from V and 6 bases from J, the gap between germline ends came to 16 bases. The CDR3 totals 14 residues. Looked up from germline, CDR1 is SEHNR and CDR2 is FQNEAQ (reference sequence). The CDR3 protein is CASSRGQWGSEAFF. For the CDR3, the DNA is TGTGCCAGCAGCCGGGGACAATGGGGCTCTGAAGCTTTCTTT.

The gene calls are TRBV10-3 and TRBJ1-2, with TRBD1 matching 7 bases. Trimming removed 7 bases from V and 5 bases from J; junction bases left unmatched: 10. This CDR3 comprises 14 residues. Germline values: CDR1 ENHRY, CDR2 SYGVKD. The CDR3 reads CAITPRDREYGYTF. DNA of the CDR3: TGTGCCATCACTCCACGGGACAGAGAATATGGCTACACCTTC.

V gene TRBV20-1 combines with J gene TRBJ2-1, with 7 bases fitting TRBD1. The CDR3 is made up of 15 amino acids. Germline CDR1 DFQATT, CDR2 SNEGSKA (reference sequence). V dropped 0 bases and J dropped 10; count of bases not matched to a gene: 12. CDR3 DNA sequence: TGCAGTGCTAGAGATGAGACCAGGGGGTTGGGCGAGCAGTTCTTC. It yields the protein CSARDETRGLGEQFF.

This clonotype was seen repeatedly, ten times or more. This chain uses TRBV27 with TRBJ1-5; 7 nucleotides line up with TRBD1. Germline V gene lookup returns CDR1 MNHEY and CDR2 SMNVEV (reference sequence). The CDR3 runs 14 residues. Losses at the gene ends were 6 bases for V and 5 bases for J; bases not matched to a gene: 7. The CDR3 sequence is CASRATGRDQPQHF. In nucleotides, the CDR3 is TGTGCCAGCAGGGCGACAGGGAGGGATCAGCCCCAGCATTTT.

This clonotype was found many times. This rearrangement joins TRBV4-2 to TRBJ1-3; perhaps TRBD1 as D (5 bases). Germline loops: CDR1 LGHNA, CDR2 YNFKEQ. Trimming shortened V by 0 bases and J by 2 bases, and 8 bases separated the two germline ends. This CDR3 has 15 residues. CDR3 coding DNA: TGTGCCAGCAGCCAAGATCGGGGACCTGGAAACACCATATATTTT. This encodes CASSQDRGPGNTIYF.

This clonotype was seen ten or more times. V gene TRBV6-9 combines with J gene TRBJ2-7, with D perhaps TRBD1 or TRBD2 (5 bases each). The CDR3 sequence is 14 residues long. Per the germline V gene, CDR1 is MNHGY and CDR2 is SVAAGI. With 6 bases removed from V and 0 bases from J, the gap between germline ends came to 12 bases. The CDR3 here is CASRENGASYEQYF. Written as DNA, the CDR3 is TGTGCCAGCAGGGAGAACGGGGCCTCCTACGAGCAGTACTTC.

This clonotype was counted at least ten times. CDR3 sequence: CASSRNRNTGELFF. CDR3 DNA sequence: TGTGCCAGCAGCCGAAATCGGAACACCGGGGAGCTGTTTTTT. V and J are TRBV7-3 and TRBJ2-2; D remains ambiguous. CDR1 and CDR2 (germline): SGHTA, FQGTGA. V gave up 5 bases and J gave up 1 base, with 8 bases separating them. This CDR3 contains 14 residues.

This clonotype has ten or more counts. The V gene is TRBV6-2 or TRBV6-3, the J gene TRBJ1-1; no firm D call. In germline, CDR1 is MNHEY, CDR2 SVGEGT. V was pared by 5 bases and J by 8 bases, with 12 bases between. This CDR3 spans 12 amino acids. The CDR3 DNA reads TGTGCCAGCAGTCAGACTTTAAACGAAGCTTTCTTT. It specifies CASSQTLNEAFF.

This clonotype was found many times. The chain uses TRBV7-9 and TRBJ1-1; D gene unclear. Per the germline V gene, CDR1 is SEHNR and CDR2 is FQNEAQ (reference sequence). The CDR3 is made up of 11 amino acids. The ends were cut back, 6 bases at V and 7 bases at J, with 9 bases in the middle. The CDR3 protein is CASRLGFEAFF. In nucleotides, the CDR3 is TGTGCCAGCAGGTTGGGATTTGAAGCTTTCTTT.

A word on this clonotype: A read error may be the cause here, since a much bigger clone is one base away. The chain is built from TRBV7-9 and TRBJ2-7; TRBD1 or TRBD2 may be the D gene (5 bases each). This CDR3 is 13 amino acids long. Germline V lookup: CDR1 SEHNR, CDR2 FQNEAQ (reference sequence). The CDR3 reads CASSRGPRDELYF. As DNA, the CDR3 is TGTGCCAGCAGCCGGGGACCCAGAGACGAGCTGTACTTC.

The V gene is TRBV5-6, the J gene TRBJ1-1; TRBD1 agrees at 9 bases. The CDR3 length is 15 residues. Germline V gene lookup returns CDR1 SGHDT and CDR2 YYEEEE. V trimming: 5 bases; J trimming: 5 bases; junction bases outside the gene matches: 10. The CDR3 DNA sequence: TGTGCCAGCAGGTCCGGCGACAGGGGGGTTACTGAAGCTTTCTTT. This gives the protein CASRSGDRGVTEAFF.

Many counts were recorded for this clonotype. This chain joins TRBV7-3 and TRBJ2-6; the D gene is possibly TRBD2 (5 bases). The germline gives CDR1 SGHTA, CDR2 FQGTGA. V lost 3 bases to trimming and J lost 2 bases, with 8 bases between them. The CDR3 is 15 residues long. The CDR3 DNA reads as TGTGCCAGCAGCTTGGAGGTAGCTGGGGCCAACGTCCTGACTTTC. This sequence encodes CASSLEVAGANVLTF.

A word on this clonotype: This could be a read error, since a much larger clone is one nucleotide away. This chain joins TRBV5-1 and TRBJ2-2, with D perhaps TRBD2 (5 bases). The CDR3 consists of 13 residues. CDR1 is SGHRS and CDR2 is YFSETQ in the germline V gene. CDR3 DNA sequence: TGCGCCAGCGGCTTGGTCGAGGGCGGGGAGCTGTTTTTT. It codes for CASGLVEGGELFF.

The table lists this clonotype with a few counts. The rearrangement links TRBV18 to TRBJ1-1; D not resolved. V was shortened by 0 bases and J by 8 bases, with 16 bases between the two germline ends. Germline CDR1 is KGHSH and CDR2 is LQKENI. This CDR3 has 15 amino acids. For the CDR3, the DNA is TGTGCCAGCTCACCACCGGACCTCGGGCGGTCGGAAGCTTTCTTT. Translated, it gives CASSPPDLGRSEAFF.

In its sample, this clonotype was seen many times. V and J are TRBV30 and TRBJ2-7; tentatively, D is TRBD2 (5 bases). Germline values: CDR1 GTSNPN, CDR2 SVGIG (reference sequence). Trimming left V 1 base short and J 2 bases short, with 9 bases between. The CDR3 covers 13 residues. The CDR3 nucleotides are TGTGCCTGGAGTGGAACGGAGGCCTACGAGCAGTACTTC. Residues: CAWSGTEAYEQYF.

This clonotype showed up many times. The CDR3 reads CASSLKQRGGDEQYF. The DNA of the CDR3 is TGTGCCAGCAGCTTAAAACAGCGGGGTGGTGACGAGCAGTACTTC. V usage is TRBV11-2 and J usage is TRBJ2-7, with TRBD2 identical over 7 bases. The ends lost 2 bases at V and 5 bases at J; junction bases unmatched: 9. In germline, CDR1 is SGHAT, CDR2 FQNNGV. CDR3 length equals 15 residues.

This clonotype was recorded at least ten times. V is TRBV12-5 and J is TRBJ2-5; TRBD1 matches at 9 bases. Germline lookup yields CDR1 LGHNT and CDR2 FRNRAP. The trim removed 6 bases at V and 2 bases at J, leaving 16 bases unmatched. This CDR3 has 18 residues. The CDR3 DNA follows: TGTGCTAGTGGGCCCTTGGACAGACAGGGGGAATTACAAGAGACCCAGTACTTC. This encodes CASGPLDRQGELQETQYF. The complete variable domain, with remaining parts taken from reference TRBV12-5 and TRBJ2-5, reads DARVTQTPRHKVTEMGQEVTMRCQPILGHNTVFWYRQTMMQGLELLAYFRNRAPLDDSGMPKDRFSAEMPDATLATLKIQPSEPRDSAVYFCASGPLDRQGELQETQYFGPGTRLLVL.

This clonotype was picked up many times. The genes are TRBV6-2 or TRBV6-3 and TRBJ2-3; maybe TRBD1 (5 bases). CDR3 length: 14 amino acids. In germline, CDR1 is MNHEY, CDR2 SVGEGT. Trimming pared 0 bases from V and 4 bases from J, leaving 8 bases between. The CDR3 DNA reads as TGTGCCAGCAGTTACTCGGGGCCTCCAGATACGCAGTATTTT. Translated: CASSYSGPPDTQYF.

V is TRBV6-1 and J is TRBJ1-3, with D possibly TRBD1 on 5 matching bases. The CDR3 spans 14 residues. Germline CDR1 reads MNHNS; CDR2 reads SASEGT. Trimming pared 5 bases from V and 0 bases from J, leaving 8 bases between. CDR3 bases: TGTGCCAGCAGTAAACAGGACTCTGGAAACACCATATATTTT. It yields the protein CASSKQDSGNTIYF.

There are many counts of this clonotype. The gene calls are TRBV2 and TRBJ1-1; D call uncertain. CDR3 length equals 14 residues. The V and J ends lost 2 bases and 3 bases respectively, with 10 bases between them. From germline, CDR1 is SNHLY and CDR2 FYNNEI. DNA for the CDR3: TGTGCCAGCAGTGAACACGTACCTGACACTGAAGCTTTCTTT. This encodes CASSEHVPDTEAFF.

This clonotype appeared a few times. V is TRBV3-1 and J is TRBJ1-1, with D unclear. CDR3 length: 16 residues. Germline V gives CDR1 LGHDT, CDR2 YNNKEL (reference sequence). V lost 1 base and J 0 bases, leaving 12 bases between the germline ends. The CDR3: CASSQAVTDMNTEAFF. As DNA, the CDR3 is TGTGCCAGCAGCCAAGCAGTAACGGATATGAACACTGAAGCTTTCTTT. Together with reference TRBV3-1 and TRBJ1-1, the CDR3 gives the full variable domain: DTAVSQTPKYLVTQMGNDKSIKCEQNLGHDTMYWYKQDSKKFLKIMFSYNNKELIINETVPNRFSPKSPDKAHLNLHINSLELGDSAVYFCASSQAVTDMNTEAFFGQGTRLTVV.

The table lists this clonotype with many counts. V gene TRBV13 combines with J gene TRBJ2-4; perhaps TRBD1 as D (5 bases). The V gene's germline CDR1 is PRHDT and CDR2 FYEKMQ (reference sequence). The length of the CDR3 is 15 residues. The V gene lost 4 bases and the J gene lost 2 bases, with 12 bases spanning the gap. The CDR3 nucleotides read TGTGCCAGCAGCTACTTCCAGGGATCCAAAAACATTCAGTACTTC. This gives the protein CASSYFQGSKNIQYF.

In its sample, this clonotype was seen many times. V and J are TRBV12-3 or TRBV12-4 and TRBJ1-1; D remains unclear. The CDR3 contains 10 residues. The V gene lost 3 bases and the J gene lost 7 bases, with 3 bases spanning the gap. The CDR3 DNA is TGTGCCAGCAGTTTTATTGAAGCTTTCTTT. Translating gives CASSFIEAFF.

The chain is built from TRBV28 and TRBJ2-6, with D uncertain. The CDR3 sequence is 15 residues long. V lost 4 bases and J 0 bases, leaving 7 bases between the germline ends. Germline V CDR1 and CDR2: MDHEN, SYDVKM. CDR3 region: CASSSTFSGANVLTF. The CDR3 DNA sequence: TGTGCCAGCAGTTCCACTTTCTCTGGGGCCAACGTCCTGACTTTC.